The present TCR beta chain was sequenced within a study of blood T cells in healthy people across ages. Study as a whole: In model experiments, template switching was able to capture about one barcoded beta molecule for every two T cells that were present. Study observations and caveats: Naive CD4+ cells and diversity were both higher in long-lived donors than in aged donors.

This clonotype was seen a handful of times. Its cognate antigen is unknown. PCR was performed a second time for about 7 to 11 cycles using a sample-barcoded 5' primer and a J-beta primer mix. Every sample gave at least 2.5 million paired-end reads containing CDR3. TCRdb re-derived calls from the 5' RACE reads in MiXCR, one entry per CDR3 protein. The sample shows 1.8 million or so distinct CDR3 sequences, about 39% of them seen only once. Roughly 10 milliliters of peripheral blood were drawn from each donor into EDTA-treated tubes. CDR3 size: 14 residues. Trimming at V came to 1 base and at J to 0 bases, leaving 3 bases not matched to a gene. The germline gives CDR1 SQVTM, CDR2 ANQGSEA.

The sequenced sample was blood. The rearrangement joins TRBV29-1 to TRBJ2-7; TRBD2 matches 7 bases. The clonotype originates from a human donor in good health. The CDR3 DNA reads as TGCAGCGTTGAAGCGCCGGGGGGCTCCTACGAGCAGTACTTC. Amino acid sequence: CSVEAPGGSYEQYF.